Shown below are 26 T cell receptor beta chains from a single sample sequenced in a study of response to subunit inactivated influenza vaccine. TCRdb recomputed calls from the RT-PCR reads with MiXCR, one row per CDR3 protein. This sample yields about 620,000 distinct CDR3 sequences, of which 11% are seen a single time; 8% to 13% belongs to the top ten. These sequences were also reported in another study, on T cells expressing NK-cell markers. As that study records: UMIs were included in TCR beta cDNA generated by 5'RACE template switching.

The specimen was PBMCs from blood, collected on the day of vaccination. The receptors come from a man aged 45-65 years who received an inactivated influenza vaccine.

This chain joins TRBV20-1 and TRBJ2-3; possibly TRBD2 for D (5 bases). This CDR3 contains 15 residues. Germline lookup yields CDR1 DFQATT and CDR2 SNEGSKA (reference sequence). The V end was cut by 1 base, the J end by 1 base, with 12 bases between. CDR3 protein: CSARVASIGTDTQYF. The CDR3 DNA is TGCAGTGCTAGAGTCGCTAGCATTGGCACAGATACGCAGTATTTT.

The chain joins TRBV4-2 to TRBJ1-1; perhaps TRBD1 as D (6 bases). The CDR3 spans 14 residues. Germline CDR1 and CDR2: LGHNA and YNFKEQ. Trimming took 0 bases from V and 4 from J, leaving 9 bases between them. The CDR3, as DNA: TGTGCCAGCAGCCAAGAGCCAGGGGTCACTGAAGCTTTCTTT. It specifies CASSQEPGVTEAFF.

This clonotype came up a few times. This chain links TRBV7-2 with TRBJ2-1; the D gene is possibly TRBD1 (5 bases). The V and J ends lost 7 bases and 5 bases respectively, with 12 bases between them. Germline V gives CDR1 SGHTA, CDR2 FQGNSA. The CDR3 sequence is 13 residues long. The CDR3 region has the DNA TGTGCCAGCACTGCCAGGGCGCACAATGAGCAGTTCTTC. Translating it yields CASTARAHNEQFF.

Many counts were recorded for this clonotype. The chain has TRBV2 and TRBJ2-1; TRBD2 aligns across 15 bases. CDR1 and CDR2 from the germline V gene are SNHLY and FYNNEI. This CDR3 spans 15 amino acids. V shed 6 bases, J shed 6 bases, and the junction held 3 bases outside the gene matches. The CDR3 reads CASRRTSGGGNEQFF. DNA of the CDR3: TGTGCCAGCAGGAGGACTAGCGGGGGGGGCAATGAGCAGTTCTTC.

This clonotype was recorded a few times. The chain is built from TRBV9 and TRBJ2-6; D possibly uses TRBD1 or TRBD2 (6 bases each). The V end was cut by 0 bases, the J end by 3 bases, with 10 bases between. CDR3 length: 16 amino acids. Per germline, CDR1 SGDLS and CDR2 YYNGEE. The CDR3 protein is CASSVGGGLGANVLTF. The DNA for the CDR3 is TGTGCCAGCAGCGTAGGTGGGGGGCTTGGGGCCAACGTCCTGACTTTC.

The chain has TRBV5-1 and TRBJ2-1; 9 bases map to TRBD2. Germline values: CDR1 SGHRS, CDR2 YFSETQ. V gave up 1 base and J gave up 7 bases; unmatched junction bases: 15. This CDR3 spans 18 amino acids. CDR3 nucleotide sequence: TGCGCCAGCAGCTTGAGTCTAGCGGGATCTTATACTGGAAATGAGCAGTTCTTC. Amino acids: CASSLSLAGSYTGNEQFF.

This clonotype appeared many times. V usage is TRBV12-3 or TRBV12-4 and J usage is TRBJ2-2; D might be TRBD2 (6 bases). V lost 3 bases and J lost 6, with 14 bases in between. The CDR3 has 15 amino acids. Written as DNA, the CDR3 is TGTGCCAGCAGTTTCGTGACTAGTTTTGCCGGGGAGCTGTTTTTT. It codes for CASSFVTSFAGELFF.

This rearrangement joins TRBV27 to TRBJ2-7; D is unclear. V gave up 5 bases and J gave up 2 bases, with 22 bases separating them. The CDR3 sequence is 17 residues long. Germline V lookup: CDR1 MNHEY, CDR2 SMNVEV (reference sequence). The CDR3, as DNA: TGTGCCAGCAGTATTATCTTACCGGACGCTGGGCCCTACGAGCAGTACTTC. It translates to CASSIILPDAGPYEQYF.

The V call is TRBV4-3, the J call TRBJ2-3; 7 bases are a match to TRBD2. CDR1 is LGHNA, CDR2 YSLEER, per germline. Trimming took 4 bases from V and 1 from J; bases not matched to a gene: 5. The CDR3 loop spans 15 amino acids. The CDR3 sequence is CASSRRAGGTDTQYF. CDR3 coding DNA: TGCGCCAGCAGCCGGAGGGCGGGGGGCACAGATACGCAGTATTTT.

This clonotype was seen many times. This CDR3 is CASKEQGMKYEQYF. The CDR3, as DNA: TGTGCCAGCAAGGAGCAGGGTATGAAGTACGAGCAGTACTTC. The gene calls are TRBV12-3 or TRBV12-4 and TRBJ2-7; D might be TRBD1 (5 bases). With 7 bases removed from V and 4 bases from J, the gap between germline ends came to 17 bases. The CDR3 spans 14 residues.

Ten or more counts support this clonotype. The chain combines TRBV9 with TRBJ2-7; TRBD1 matches at 8 bases. Germline CDR1 reads SGDLS; CDR2 reads YYNGEE. J lost 1 base, V lost 4 bases, and 4 bases had no gene match. The CDR3 runs to 14 residues. CDR3 residues: CASSLRQGSYEQYF. In nucleotides, the CDR3 is TGTGCCAGCAGCCTACGACAGGGGTCCTACGAGCAGTACTTC.

The V and J genes are TRBV3-1 and TRBJ2-3; 9 bases agree with TRBD2. The J segment lost 2 bases and the V segment lost 4 bases, leaving 4 bases of the junction unmatched. Germline assignment: CDR1 LGHDT and CDR2 YNNKEL (reference sequence). This CDR3 comprises 15 residues. CDR3 coding DNA: TGTGCCAGCAGCCCGACTAGCGGCTTCACAGATACGCAGTATTTT. This encodes CASSPTSGFTDTQYF.

This clonotype was recorded a few times. This sequence joins TRBV11-2 and TRBJ2-6, with 8 bases that match TRBD2. Germline V lookup: CDR1 SGHAT, CDR2 FQNNGV. The V and J ends lost 0 bases and 0 bases, in that order; junction bases with no gene match: 16. The CDR3 length is 22 residues. The CDR3 DNA reads as TGTGCCAGCAGCTTAGATACGGGAGTGCTTGCGGGGGGAGGCTCTGGGGCCAACGTCCTGACTTTC. Encoded protein: CASSLDTGVLAGGGSGANVLTF.

The chain joins TRBV6-2 or TRBV6-3 to TRBJ2-7, with 10 bases aligning to TRBD2. This CDR3 is built from 15 residues. The J segment lost 6 bases and the V segment lost 4 bases, leaving 9 bases of the junction unmatched. The V gene's germline CDR1 is MNHEY and CDR2 SVGEGT. This CDR3 is CASSLLAGDQSEQYF. Written as DNA, the CDR3 is TGTGCCAGCAGTTTGCTAGCGGGAGATCAGAGCGAGCAGTACTTC.

This clonotype was detected a few times. The chain combines TRBV9 with TRBJ2-1; 9 bases align to TRBD2. CDR3 length: 19 residues. The germline gives CDR1 SGDLS, CDR2 YYNGEE. Trimming cost V 0 bases and J 4 bases; bases outside gene matches: 14. CDR3 sequence (DNA): TGTGCCAGCAGCGTAGGTAGCGGGAGAGGTTGGGATATATACAATGAGCAGTTCTTC. Amino acids: CASSVGSGRGWDIYNEQFF.

This clonotype was seen many times. The chain links TRBV3-1 to TRBJ2-1, with TRBD2 matching 10 bases. The CDR3 is made up of 17 amino acids. CDR1 LGHDT and CDR2 YNNKEL come from the germline V gene (reference sequence). Trimming cost V 5 bases and J 6 bases; bases outside gene matches: 13. CDR3 protein: CASSLVGGLAGVNEQFF. The DNA for the CDR3 is TGTGCCAGCAGCTTAGTGGGCGGGCTAGCGGGGGTCAATGAGCAGTTCTTC.

As regards this clonotype: A read error may account for a junction end that differs from germline. The chain carries TRBV20-1 and TRBJ2-7; 7 bases fit TRBD2. Germline CDR1 is DFQATT and CDR2 is SNEGSKA (reference sequence). This CDR3 has 11 amino acids. This CDR3 is CSASSGTTTSF. As DNA, the CDR3 is TGCAGTGCTAGCAGCGGGACCACGACTAGTTTC.

This clonotype was seen at least ten times. The rearrangement links TRBV12-3 or TRBV12-4 to TRBJ1-4; D might be TRBD1 (5 bases). V was clipped by 10 bases and J by 5 bases, with 14 bases between them. This CDR3 spans 13 amino acids. CDR3 coding DNA: TGTGCCACCGGGGCCCGGGGGAATGAAAAACTGTTTTTT. Amino acid sequence: CATGARGNEKLFF.

V usage is TRBV28 and J usage is TRBJ1-2; the D is unclear. The CDR3 consists of 13 residues. The germline V and J ends were trimmed by 6 bases and 4 bases, with 12 bases remaining between them. Germline V CDR1 and CDR2: MDHEN, SYDVKM. The CDR3 loop is CASSSTDPYGYTF. The DNA for the CDR3 is TGTGCCAGCAGCTCGACGGATCCCTATGGCTACACCTTC.

This clonotype was found many times. The chain carries TRBV6-1 and TRBJ1-5; TRBD1 matches 8 bases. With V trimmed by 6 bases and J by 1 base, 5 bases remained unmatched. CDR3 length: 15 residues. The germline CDR1 and CDR2 sequences are MNHNS and SASEGT. CDR3 bases: TGTGCCAGCAGAATGACAGGGGAGAGCAATCAGCCCCAGCATTTT. This gives the protein CASRMTGESNQPQHF.

This clonotype turned up a few times. This chain connects TRBV7-2 to TRBJ2-3; 8 nucleotides align to TRBD1. After removal of 2 bases from V and 4 bases from J, the junction contained 8 bases not matched to a gene. This CDR3 is 16 amino acids long. Germline V gene lookup returns CDR1 SGHTA and CDR2 FQGNSA. The CDR3 loop is CASSLFETGVPDTQYF. The CDR3 DNA follows: TGTGCCAGCAGCTTATTTGAGACAGGGGTCCCAGATACGCAGTATTTT.

V and J are TRBV5-1 and TRBJ2-7, with 8 positions matching TRBD1. Trimming at V came to 4 bases and at J to 4 bases, leaving 7 bases not matched to a gene. CDR1 and CDR2 (germline): SGHRS, YFSETQ. The CDR3 is made up of 14 amino acids. The CDR3 loop reads CASSPDRVGYEQYF. Written as DNA, the CDR3 is TGCGCCAGCAGCCCGGACAGGGTAGGGTACGAGCAGTACTTC.

The chain has TRBV28 and TRBJ2-1; 8 bases map to TRBD2. The V gene's germline CDR1 is MDHEN and CDR2 SYDVKM. V was clipped by 8 bases and J by 8 bases; unmatched bases: 8. The CDR3 spans 13 residues. The CDR3 bases are TGTGCCAGCGGACTAGCCTTTCGACATGAGCAGTTCTTC. It yields the protein CASGLAFRHEQFF.

This clonotype was seen more than once but under ten times. The gene calls are TRBV6-2 or TRBV6-3 and TRBJ2-7, with 10 bases identical to TRBD2. CDR1 and CDR2 from the germline V gene are MNHEY and SVGEGT. The CDR3 is 14 amino acids. V lost 4 bases to trimming and J lost 5 bases; unmatched junction nucleotides: 5. The CDR3 DNA is TGTGCCAGCAGTTTTGCTAGCGGGAGAAACGAGCAGTACTTC. Protein product: CASSFASGRNEQYF.

This clonotype has only a few counts. The chain combines TRBV29-1 with TRBJ2-3; D call uncertain. Germline CDR1 and CDR2: SQVTM and ANQGSEA. V was pared by 7 bases and J by 0 bases, with 8 bases between. The CDR3 is made up of 12 amino acids. Here the CDR3 DNA reads TGCAGCGCTGCGACTAGCACAGATACGCAGTATTTT. Its protein is CSAATSTDTQYF.

V and J are TRBV7-8 and TRBJ1-5; D call uncertain. Germline CDR1 is SGHVS and CDR2 is FQNEAQ. V was pared by 1 base and J by 8 bases, with 9 bases between. The length of the CDR3 is 13 residues. As DNA, the CDR3 is TGTGCCAGCAGCTTAGGCAGGCGTGAGCCCCAGCATTTT. It encodes CASSLGRREPQHF.